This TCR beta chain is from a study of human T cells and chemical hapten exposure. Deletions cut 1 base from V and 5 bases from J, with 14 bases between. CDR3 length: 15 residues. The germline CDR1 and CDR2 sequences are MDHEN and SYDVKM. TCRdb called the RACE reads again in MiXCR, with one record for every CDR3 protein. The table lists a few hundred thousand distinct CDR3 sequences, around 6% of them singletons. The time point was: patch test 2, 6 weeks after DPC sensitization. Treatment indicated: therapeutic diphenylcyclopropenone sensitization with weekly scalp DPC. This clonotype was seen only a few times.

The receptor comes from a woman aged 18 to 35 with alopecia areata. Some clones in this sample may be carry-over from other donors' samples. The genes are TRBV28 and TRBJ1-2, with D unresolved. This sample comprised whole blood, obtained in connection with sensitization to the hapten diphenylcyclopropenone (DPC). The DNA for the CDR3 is TGTGCCAGCAGTTTATCGCCCGACATAAGATATGGCTACACCTTC. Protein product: CASSLSPDIRYGYTF.